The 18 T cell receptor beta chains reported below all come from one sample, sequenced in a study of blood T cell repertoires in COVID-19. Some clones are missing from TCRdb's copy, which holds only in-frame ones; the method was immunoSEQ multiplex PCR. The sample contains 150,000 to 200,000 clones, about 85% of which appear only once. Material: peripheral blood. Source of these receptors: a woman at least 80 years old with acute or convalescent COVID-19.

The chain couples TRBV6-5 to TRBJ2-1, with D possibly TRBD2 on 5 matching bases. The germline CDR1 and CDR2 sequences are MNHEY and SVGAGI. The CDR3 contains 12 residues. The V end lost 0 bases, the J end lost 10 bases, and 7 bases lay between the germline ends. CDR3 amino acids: CASSYSPGEQFF. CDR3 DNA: TGTGCCAGCAGTTACTCCCCGGGAGAGCAGTTCTTC.

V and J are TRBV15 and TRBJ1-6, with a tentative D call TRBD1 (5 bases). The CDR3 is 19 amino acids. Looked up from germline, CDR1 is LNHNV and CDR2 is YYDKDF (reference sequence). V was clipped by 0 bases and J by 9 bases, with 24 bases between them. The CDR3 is CATSRDLLVDIPRSSPLHF. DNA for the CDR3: TGTGCCACCAGCAGAGACTTATTAGTGGACATCCCGAGGAGTTCACCCCTCCACTTT.

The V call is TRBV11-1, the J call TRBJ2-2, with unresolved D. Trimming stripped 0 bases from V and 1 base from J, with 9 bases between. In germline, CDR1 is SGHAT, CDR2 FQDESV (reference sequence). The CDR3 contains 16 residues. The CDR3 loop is CASSLAFGGNTGELFF. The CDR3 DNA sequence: TGTGCCAGCAGCTTAGCGTTCGGCGGGAACACCGGGGAGCTGTTTTTT. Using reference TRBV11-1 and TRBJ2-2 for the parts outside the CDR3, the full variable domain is EAEVAQSPRYKITEKSQAVAFWCDPISGHATLYWYRQILGQGPELLVQFQDESVVDDSQLPKDRFSAERLKGVDSTLKIQPAELGDSAMYLCASSLAFGGNTGELFFGEGSRLTVL.

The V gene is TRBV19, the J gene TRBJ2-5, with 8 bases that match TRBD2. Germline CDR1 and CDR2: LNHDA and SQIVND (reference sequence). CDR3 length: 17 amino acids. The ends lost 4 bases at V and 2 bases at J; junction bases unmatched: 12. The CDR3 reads CASSTPSGAGAQETQYF. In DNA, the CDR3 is TGTGCCAGTAGTACCCCCAGTGGAGCGGGGGCGCAAGAGACCCAGTACTTC.

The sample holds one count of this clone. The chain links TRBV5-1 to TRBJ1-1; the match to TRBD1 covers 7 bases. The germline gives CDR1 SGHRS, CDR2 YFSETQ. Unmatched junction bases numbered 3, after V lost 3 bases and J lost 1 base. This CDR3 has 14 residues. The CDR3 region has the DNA TGCGCCAGCAGCTGGACAGGCGAGAACACTGAAGCTTTCTTT. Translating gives CASSWTGENTEAFF.

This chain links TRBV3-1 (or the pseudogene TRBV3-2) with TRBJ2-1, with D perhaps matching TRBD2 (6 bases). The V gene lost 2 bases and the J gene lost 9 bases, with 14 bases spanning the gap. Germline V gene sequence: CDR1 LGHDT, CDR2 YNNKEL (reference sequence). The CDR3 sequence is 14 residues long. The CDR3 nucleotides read TGTGCCAGCAGCCAATCGGGAGACTTAGTTGAGCAGTTCTTC. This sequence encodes CASSQSGDLVEQFF.

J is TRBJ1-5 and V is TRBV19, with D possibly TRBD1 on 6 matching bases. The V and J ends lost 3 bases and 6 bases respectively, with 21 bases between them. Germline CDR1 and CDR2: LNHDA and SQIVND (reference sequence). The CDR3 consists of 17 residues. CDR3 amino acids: CASSMVSGAPWRQPQHF. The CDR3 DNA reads TGTGCCAGTAGTATGGTTTCAGGGGCCCCTTGGCGTCAGCCCCAGCATTTT. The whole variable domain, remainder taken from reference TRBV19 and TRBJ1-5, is DGGITQSPKYLFRKEGQNVTLSCEQNLNHDAMYWYRQDPGQGLRLIYYSQIVNDFQKGDIAEGYSVSREKKESFPLTVTSAQKNPTAFYLCASSMVSGAPWRQPQHFGDGTRLSIL.

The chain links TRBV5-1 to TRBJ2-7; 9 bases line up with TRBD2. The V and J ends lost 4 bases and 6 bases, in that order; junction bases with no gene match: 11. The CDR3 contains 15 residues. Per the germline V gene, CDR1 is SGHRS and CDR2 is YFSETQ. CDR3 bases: TGCGCCAGCAGCCCTGACCCGGGACTAGCCTCCGAGCAGTACTTC. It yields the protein CASSPDPGLASEQYF. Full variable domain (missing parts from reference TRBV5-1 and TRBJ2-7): KAGVTQTPRYLIKTRGQQVTLSCSPISGHRSVSWYQQTPGQGLQFLFEYFSETQRNKGNFPGRFSGRQFSNSRSEMNVSTLELGDSALYLCASSPDPGLASEQYFGPGTRLTVT.

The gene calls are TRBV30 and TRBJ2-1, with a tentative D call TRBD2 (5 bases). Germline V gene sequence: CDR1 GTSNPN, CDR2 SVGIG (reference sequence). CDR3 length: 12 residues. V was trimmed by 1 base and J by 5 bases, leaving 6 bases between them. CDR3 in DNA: TGTGCCTGGAGTGCGGGAAACAATGAGCAGTTCTTC. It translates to CAWSAGNNEQFF. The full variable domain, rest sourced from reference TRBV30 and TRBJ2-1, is SQTIHQWPATLVQPVGSPLSLECTVEGTSNPNLYWYRQAAGRGLQLLFYSVGIGQISSEVPQNLSASRPQDRQFILSSKKLLLSDSGFYLCAWSAGNNEQFFGPGTRLTVL.

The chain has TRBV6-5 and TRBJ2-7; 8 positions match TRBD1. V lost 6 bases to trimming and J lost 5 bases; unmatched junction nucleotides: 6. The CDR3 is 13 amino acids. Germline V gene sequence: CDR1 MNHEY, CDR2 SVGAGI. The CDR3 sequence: CASRSTGVNEQYF. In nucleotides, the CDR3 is TGTGCCAGCAGGTCGACAGGGGTTAACGAGCAGTACTTC.

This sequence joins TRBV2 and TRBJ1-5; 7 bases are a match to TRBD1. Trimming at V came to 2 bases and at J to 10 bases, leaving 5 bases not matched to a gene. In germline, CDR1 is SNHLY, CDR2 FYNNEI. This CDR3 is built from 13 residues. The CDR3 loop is CASSEWGTVPQHF. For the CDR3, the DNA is TGTGCCAGCAGTGAATGGGGGACAGTTCCCCAGCATTTT.

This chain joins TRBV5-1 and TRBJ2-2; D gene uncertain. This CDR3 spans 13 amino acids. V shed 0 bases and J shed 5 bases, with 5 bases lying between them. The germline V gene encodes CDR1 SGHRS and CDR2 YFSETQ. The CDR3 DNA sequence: TGCGCCAGCAGCTTGGGGCCGACCGGGGAGCTGTTTTTT. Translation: CASSLGPTGELFF. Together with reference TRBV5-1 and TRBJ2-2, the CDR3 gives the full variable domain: KAGVTQTPRYLIKTRGQQVTLSCSPISGHRSVSWYQQTPGQGLQFLFEYFSETQRNKGNFPGRFSGRQFSNSRSEMNVSTLELGDSALYLCASSLGPTGELFFGEGSRLTVL.

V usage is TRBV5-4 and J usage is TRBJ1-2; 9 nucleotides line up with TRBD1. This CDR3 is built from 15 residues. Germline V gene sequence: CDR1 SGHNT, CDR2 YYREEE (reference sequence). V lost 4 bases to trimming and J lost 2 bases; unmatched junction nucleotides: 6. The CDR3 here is CASSPLDRGNYGYTF. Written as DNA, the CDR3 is TGTGCCAGCAGCCCGCTGGACAGGGGAAACTATGGCTACACCTTC.

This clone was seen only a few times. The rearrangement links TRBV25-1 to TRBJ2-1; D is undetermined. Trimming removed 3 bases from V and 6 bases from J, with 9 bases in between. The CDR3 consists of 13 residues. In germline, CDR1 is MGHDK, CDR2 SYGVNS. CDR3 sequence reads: CASSDSGPNEQFF. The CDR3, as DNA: TGTGCCAGCAGTGACTCGGGTCCCAATGAGCAGTTCTTC.

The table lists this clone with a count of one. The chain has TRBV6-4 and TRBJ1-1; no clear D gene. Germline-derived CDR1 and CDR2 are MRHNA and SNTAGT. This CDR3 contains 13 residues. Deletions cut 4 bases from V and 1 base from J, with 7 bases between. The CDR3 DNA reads TGTGCCAGCAGTGTCAGGCAGAACACTGAAGCTTTCTTT. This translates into CASSVRQNTEAFF.

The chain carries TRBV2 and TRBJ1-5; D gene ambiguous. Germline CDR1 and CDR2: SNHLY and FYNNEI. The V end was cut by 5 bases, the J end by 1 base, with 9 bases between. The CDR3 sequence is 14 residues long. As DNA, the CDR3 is TGTGCCAGCAGTCAAGATTCGAGCAATCAGCCCCAGCATTTT. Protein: CASSQDSSNQPQHF.

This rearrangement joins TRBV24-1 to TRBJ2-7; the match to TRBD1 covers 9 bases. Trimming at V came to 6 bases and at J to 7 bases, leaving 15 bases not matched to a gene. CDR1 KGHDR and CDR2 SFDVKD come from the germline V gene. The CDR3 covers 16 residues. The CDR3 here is CATSTTRDRGSGEQYF. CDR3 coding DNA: TGTGCCACCAGTACTACTCGAGACAGGGGGTCGGGTGAGCAGTACTTC.

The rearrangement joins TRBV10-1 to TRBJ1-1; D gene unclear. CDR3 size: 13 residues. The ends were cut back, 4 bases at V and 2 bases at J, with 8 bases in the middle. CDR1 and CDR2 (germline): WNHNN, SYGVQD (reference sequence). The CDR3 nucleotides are TGCGCCAGCAGTGGGCGGGATAACACTGAAGCTTTCTTT. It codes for CASSGRDNTEAFF.